This is a list of T cell receptor beta chains from one sample in a study of shared clonotypes between healthy human individuals. Here immunoSEQ multiplex PCR was the method, and the copy in TCRdb shows in-frame clones only, minus some. The sample yields some 2,100,000 clones, around 95% seen once. Sequencing was carried out using naive CD4+ T cells sorted from blood. The origin of the receptors is a man between 18 and 29 years old in good health. Both conserved end residues are part of each CDR3. The D gene is left open where the match is weak. Not all rows give a size; the values are once, few, many and, for expanded clones, a class.

D gene: TRBD1; J gene: TRBJ2-3; V gene: TRBV29-1; CDR3 length: 14; clone size: -; CDR3 DNA: TGCAGCGTCGGACAGGGGGCCGGGACAGATACGCAGTATTTT; CDR3 protein: CSVGQGAGTDTQYF
D gene: TRBD2; J gene: TRBJ2-3; V gene: TRBV5-1; CDR3 length: 16; clone size: -; CDR3 DNA: TGCGCCAGCAGCTTGAGCGCTAGCGGGGGACCAGATACGCAGTATTTT; CDR3 protein: CASSLSASGGPDTQYF
D gene: TRBD1; J gene: TRBJ1-4; V gene: TRBV5-1; CDR3 length: 14; clone size: -; CDR3 DNA: TGCGCCAGCAGCTGGGGGACAGGGTTTGAAAAACTGTTTTTT; CDR3 protein: CASSWGTGFEKLFF
D gene: TRBD2; J gene: TRBJ2-3; V gene: TRBV7-2; CDR3 length: 17; clone size: -; CDR3 DNA: TGTGCCAGCAGCCACGGGACTAGCGGGAGGGCCCCAGATACGCAGTATTTT; CDR3 protein: CASSHGTSGRAPDTQYF
D gene: -; J gene: TRBJ1-1; V gene: TRBV6-1; CDR3 length: 16; clone size: -; CDR3 DNA: TGTGCCAGCAGTGGCAAAGGGCTTACCCAGAACACTGAAGCTTTCTTT; CDR3 protein: CASSGKGLTQNTEAFF
D gene: -; J gene: TRBJ1-5; V gene: TRBV2; CDR3 length: 15; clone size: -; CDR3 DNA: TGTGCCAGCCTAATAGGGGCTGGGGGCAATCAGCCCCAGCATTTT; CDR3 protein: CASLIGAGGNQPQHF
D gene: -; J gene: TRBJ2-5; V gene: TRBV18; CDR3 length: 15; clone size: -; CDR3 DNA: TGTGCCAGCTCACCGACAGCCAGTCTACAAGAGACCCAGTACTTC; CDR3 protein: CASSPTASLQETQYF
D gene: -; J gene: TRBJ2-7; V gene: TRBV25-1; CDR3 length: 12; clone size: -; CDR3 DNA: TGTGCCAGCACGACCTTAGACTACGAGCAGTACTTC; CDR3 protein: CASTTLDYEQYF
D gene: TRBD1; J gene: TRBJ2-1; V gene: TRBV27; CDR3 length: 15; clone size: -; CDR3 DNA: TGTGCCAGCAGTCTAGGCAGGGGGCAGGGTAATGAGCAGTTCTTC; CDR3 protein: CASSLGRGQGNEQFF
D gene: TRBD1; J gene: TRBJ1-1; V gene: TRBV25-1; CDR3 length: 15; clone size: -; CDR3 DNA: TGTGCCAGCAGTGGTCACGGGACAGGGAAAACTGAAGCTTTCTTT; CDR3 protein: CASSGHGTGKTEAFF
D gene: -; J gene: TRBJ2-1; V gene: TRBV19; CDR3 length: 12; clone size: -; CDR3 DNA: TGTGCCAGCGGAGGACGCTTCAATGAGCAGTTCTTC; CDR3 protein: CASGGRFNEQFF
D gene: TRBD1; J gene: TRBJ1-2; V gene: TRBV5-5; CDR3 length: 14; clone size: -; CDR3 DNA: TGTGCCAGCAGCTTGGTAGGACAGGGTGCTCGCTACACCTTC; CDR3 protein: CASSLVGQGARYTF
D gene: -; J gene: TRBJ1-1; V gene: TRBV30; CDR3 length: 10; clone size: -; CDR3 DNA: TGTGCGCTAGCTAGGGCTGAAGCTTTCTTT; CDR3 protein: CALARAEAFF
D gene: -; J gene: TRBJ1-5; V gene: TRBV2; CDR3 length: 15; clone size: -; CDR3 DNA: TGTGCCAGCAGTGAAATCCAGGGTGGTTGGCAGCCCCAGCATTTT; CDR3 protein: CASSEIQGGWQPQHF
D gene: -; J gene: TRBJ2-3; V gene: TRBV5-1; CDR3 length: 16; clone size: -; CDR3 DNA: TGCGCCAGCAGCTTGGGGGGGACCTCTAGCACAGATACGCAGTATTTT; CDR3 protein: CASSLGGTSSTDTQYF
D gene: -; J gene: TRBJ1-5; V gene: TRBV2; CDR3 length: 13; clone size: few; CDR3 DNA: TGTGCCAGCAGTGGGGCTCTGGGTCAGCCCCAGCATTTT; CDR3 protein: CASSGALGQPQHF
D gene: -; J gene: TRBJ1-6; V gene: TRBV30; CDR3 length: 14; clone size: few; CDR3 DNA: TGTGCCTGGAGAAGGGGAGGGGCAAATTCACCCCTCCACTTT; CDR3 protein: CAWRRGGANSPLHF
D gene: TRBD1; J gene: TRBJ1-4; V gene: TRBV7-2; CDR3 length: 16; clone size: -; CDR3 DNA: TGTGCCAGCAGCTTGTTGGGACAGGGGGAGGAGGAAAAACTGTTTTTT; CDR3 protein: CASSLLGQGEEEKLFF
D gene: -; J gene: TRBJ1-6; V gene: TRBV5-1; CDR3 length: 15; clone size: once; CDR3 DNA: TGCGCCAGCAGCTTAACACAGGGAGAGGATTCACCCCTCCACTTT; CDR3 protein: CASSLTQGEDSPLHF
D gene: -; J gene: TRBJ1-2; V gene: TRBV18; CDR3 length: 16; clone size: -; CDR3 DNA: TGTGCCAGCTCACCACCGAAAACACAGGTCGACTATGGCTACACCTTC; CDR3 protein: CASSPPKTQVDYGYTF
D gene: -; J gene: TRBJ1-6; V gene: TRBV2; CDR3 length: 14; clone size: -; CDR3 DNA: TGTGCCAGCAAGCAAACAGGAGATAATTCACCCCTCCACTTT; CDR3 protein: CASKQTGDNSPLHF
D gene: -; J gene: TRBJ2-2; V gene: TRBV6-1; CDR3 length: 14; clone size: -; CDR3 DNA: TGTGCCAGCATTCACTGGGGTATCACCGGGGAGCTGTTTTTT; CDR3 protein: CASIHWGITGELFF